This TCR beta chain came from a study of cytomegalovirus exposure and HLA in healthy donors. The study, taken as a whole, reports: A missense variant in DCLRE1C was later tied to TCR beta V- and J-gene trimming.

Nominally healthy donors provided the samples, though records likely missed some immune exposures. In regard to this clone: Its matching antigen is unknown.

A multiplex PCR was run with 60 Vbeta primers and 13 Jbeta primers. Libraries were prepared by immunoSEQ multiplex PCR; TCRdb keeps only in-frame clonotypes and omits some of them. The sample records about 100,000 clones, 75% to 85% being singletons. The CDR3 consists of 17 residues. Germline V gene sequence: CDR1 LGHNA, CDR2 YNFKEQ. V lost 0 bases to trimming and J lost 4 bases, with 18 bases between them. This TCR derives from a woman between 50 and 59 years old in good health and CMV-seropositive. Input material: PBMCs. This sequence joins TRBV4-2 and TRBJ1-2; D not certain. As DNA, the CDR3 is TGTGCCAGCAGCCAAGATACCCAAACTTCGGTAATCTATGGCTACACCTTC. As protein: CASSQDTQTSVIYGYTF.